A selection of T cell receptor beta chains follows, all from one sample in a study of blood T cell repertoires in COVID-19. Clones were sequenced by immunoSEQ multiplex PCR, and TCRdb holds only the in-frame ones, with some missing. Of approximately 390,000 clones listed, around 87% are singletons. Sequenced input: peripheral blood. These receptor sequences come from a woman aged 60-70 years with COVID-19, enrolled during active disease. Each CDR3 is given with its conserved first and last residue. The D gene is left open where the match is weak.

cdr3_length	v_call	j_call	d_call	cdr3_aa	cdr3_nt
14	TRBV30	TRBJ1-3	TRBD1	CACYGQGGGNTIYF	TGTGCCTGTTACGGACAGGGCGGAGGAAACACCATATATTTT
12	TRBV12-3/TRBV12-4	TRBJ1-6	NA	CASSLQNSPLHF	TGTGCCAGCAGTTTACAGAATTCACCCCTCCACTTT
16	TRBV5-1	TRBJ2-1	TRBD2	CASSSGVRQSYNEQFF	TGCGCCAGCAGTAGCGGGGTCCGCCAGTCCTACAATGAGCAGTTCTTC
16	TRBV27	TRBJ2-6	NA	CASSPSQGHGANVLTF	TGTGCCAGCAGTCCCTCCCAGGGACACGGGGCCAACGTCCTGACTTTC
15	TRBV7-9	TRBJ2-3	NA	CASRAGTLSTDTQYF	TGTGCCAGCAGGGCCGGGACACTGAGCACAGATACGCAGTATTTT
14	TRBV7-3	TRBJ1-1	NA	CASSSTGPNTEAFF	TGTGCCAGCAGCTCGACAGGTCCGAACACTGAAGCTTTCTTT
15	TRBV5-1	TRBJ2-1	NA	CASSLGAGAHNEQFF	TGCGCCAGCAGCTTGGGGGCGGGGGCGCACAATGAGCAGTTCTTC
15	TRBV6-5	TRBJ1-1	NA	CASRPGTPEVAEAFF	TGTGCCAGCAGGCCCGGGACACCCGAGGTTGCTGAAGCTTTCTTT
13	TRBV18	TRBJ1-1	NA	CASSPDLNTEAFF	TGTGCCAGCTCGCCGGACTTGAACACTGAAGCTTTCTTT
15	TRBV5-8	TRBJ1-5	NA	CASSLSTSQNQPQHF	TGTGCCAGCAGCTTGAGTACATCTCAAAATCAGCCCCAGCATTTT
13	TRBV3-1/TRBV3-2	TRBJ2-2	NA	CASSLADTGELFF	TGTGCCAGCAGCCTCGCGGACACCGGGGAGCTGTTTTTT
13	TRBV7-3	TRBJ2-7	TRBD1	CASSSTGAREQYF	TGTGCCAGCAGCTCCACAGGGGCGCGCGAGCAGTACTTC
13	TRBV19	TRBJ1-5	NA	CASRQGRNQPQHF	TGTGCCAGTAGACAGGGCCGCAATCAGCCCCAGCATTTT
17	TRBV2	TRBJ2-3	TRBD2	CASLTVGLAVATDTQYF	TGTGCCAGCCTTACCGTCGGACTAGCGGTAGCCACAGATACGCAGTATTTT
15	TRBV30	TRBJ1-5	NA	CAWTPHGGSNQPQHF	TGTGCCTGGACTCCACACGGGGGTAGCAATCAGCCCCAGCATTTT
14	TRBV5-1	TRBJ1-5	TRBD1	CASSLDRGSQPQHF	TGCGCCAGCAGCTTGGACAGGGGCAGTCAGCCCCAGCATTTT
15	TRBV2	TRBJ1-2	NA	CASSTFGEPPSGYTF	TGTGCCAGCAGTACCTTCGGGGAGCCTCCGAGCGGCTACACCTTC